These 6 T cell receptor beta chains were sequenced from one sample in a study of cytomegalovirus exposure and HLA in healthy donors. The PCR contained 60 Vbeta and 13 Jbeta primers. Clones were read by immunoSEQ multiplex PCR, and TCRdb kept only the in-frame ones, dropping some. The table shows about 220,000 clones, with over 80% occurring only once. Sequencing was performed on PBMCs. All receptors come from a boy aged 2 to 10 in good health and CMV-seronegative.

A remark on this clone: The sample carries other DNA sequences with the same CDR3. This chain links TRBV5-1 with TRBJ1-1, with 9 bases aligning to TRBD1. Trimming cost V 4 bases and J 3 bases; bases outside gene matches: 13. The CDR3 runs 17 residues. Germline V lookup: CDR1 SGHRS, CDR2 YFSETQ. CDR3 residues: CASSAGQGRTWDTEAFF. The CDR3 DNA follows: TGCGCCAGCAGCGCAGGACAGGGGCGCACTTGGGACACTGAAGCTTTCTTT.

The chain uses TRBV6-5 and TRBJ2-7, with TRBD2 matching 7 bases. This CDR3 region has 15 residues. The V segment lost 6 bases and the J segment 2 bases; nucleotides outside the gene matches: 10. CDR1 is MNHEY and CDR2 is SVGAGI in the germline V gene. The CDR3 protein is CASSRDYLSPYEQYF. In DNA form, the CDR3 reads TGTGCCAGCAGCCGGGACTACCTCTCGCCCTACGAGCAGTACTTC.

The V call is TRBV6-4, the J call TRBJ1-2; D uncertain. The CDR3 spans 14 residues. V lost 0 bases and J 4 bases, leaving 9 bases between the germline ends. CDR1 and CDR2 from the germline V gene are MRHNA and SNTAGT. In DNA form, the CDR3 reads TGTGCCAGCAGTGACTCGCCAGGTACCTATGGCTACACCTTC. As protein: CASSDSPGTYGYTF.

The rearrangement links TRBV19 to TRBJ1-2, with D unclear. CDR1 and CDR2 from the germline V gene are LNHDA and SQIVND (reference sequence). The CDR3 runs to 13 residues. With 5 bases removed from V and 4 bases from J, the gap between germline ends came to 11 bases. In DNA, the CDR3 is TGTGCCAGTAGTCCCGACACCGGCTATGGCTACACCTTC. Its protein is CASSPDTGYGYTF.

This clone was counted a few times. The CDR3 coding sequence is TGTGCCAGCAGCTTCAGGGACAGGTATAACTATGGCTACACCTTC. It translates to CASSFRDRYNYGYTF. V gene TRBV5-6 combines with J gene TRBJ1-2; 8 nucleotides align to TRBD1. V shed 2 bases and J 1 base; nucleotides not matched to a gene: 4. CDR3 length: 15 amino acids. CDR1 is SGHDT and CDR2 is YYEEEE in the germline V gene. Filled out from reference TRBV5-6 and TRBJ1-2, the complete variable domain reads DAGVTQSPTHLIKTRGQQVTLRCSPKSGHDTVSWYQQALGQGPQFIFQYYEEEERQRGNFPDRFSGHQFPNYSSELNVNALLLGDSALYLCASSFRDRYNYGYTFGSGTRLTVV.

The gene calls are TRBV6-5 and TRBJ2-3; D gene unclear. This CDR3 region has 16 residues. Germline assignment: CDR1 MNHEY and CDR2 SVGAGI. V was pared by 4 bases and J by 4 bases, with 18 bases between. CDR3 loop: CASSLVRGVVADTQYF. Here the CDR3 DNA reads TGTGCCAGCAGTTTGGTCCGCGGCGTGGTTGCAGATACGCAGTATTTT.